The clone carrying this TCR beta chain was counted only a few times. As yet, its antigen is unknown. This entry comes from a study of T cells in Graves' hyperthyroidism and ophthalmopathy. An approximately 10 ml volume of fresh peripheral blood provided the PBMCs. Amplification targeted TCR beta CDR3 regions from RNA transcripts. First-round RT-PCR with HTBI primers amplified the TCR CDR3 region. Via MiXCR, TCRdb re-called the multiplex PCR reads, giving one row per CDR3 protein. Of over 350,000 distinct CDR3 sequences listed, about 14% are singletons. The germline gives CDR1 DFQATT, CDR2 SNEGSKA (reference sequence). The CDR3 runs to 12 residues. V gave up 6 bases and J gave up 2 bases, with 9 bases separating them. Study-wide results and limits: In simple terms, a model built on 13 V-J features told ophthalmopathy apart from stable hyperthyroidism.

The chain recombines TRBV20-1 with TRBJ2-3, with no clear D. Sequences were obtained from blood. This sequence was found in a man younger than 30 with Graves' ophthalmopathy. The CDR3 spells CSAMEPTDTQYF. As DNA, the CDR3 is TGCAGTGCCATGGAGCCCACAGATACGCAGTATTTT.